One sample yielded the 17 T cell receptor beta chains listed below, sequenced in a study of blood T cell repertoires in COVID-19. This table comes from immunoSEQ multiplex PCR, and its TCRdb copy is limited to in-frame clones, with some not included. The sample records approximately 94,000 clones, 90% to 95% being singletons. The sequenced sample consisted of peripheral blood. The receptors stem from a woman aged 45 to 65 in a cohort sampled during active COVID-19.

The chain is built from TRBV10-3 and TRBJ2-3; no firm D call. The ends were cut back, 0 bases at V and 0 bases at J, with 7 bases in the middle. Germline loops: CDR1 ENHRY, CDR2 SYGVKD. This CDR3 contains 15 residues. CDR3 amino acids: CAISESDWSTDTQYF. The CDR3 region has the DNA TGTGCCATCAGTGAGTCTGACTGGAGCACAGATACGCAGTATTTT.

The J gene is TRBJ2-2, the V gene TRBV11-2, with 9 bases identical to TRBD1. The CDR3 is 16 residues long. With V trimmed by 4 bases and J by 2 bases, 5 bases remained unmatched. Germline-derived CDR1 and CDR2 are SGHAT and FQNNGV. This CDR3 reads CASSSGTGSNTGELFF. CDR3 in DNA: TGTGCCAGCAGCTCCGGGACAGGGAGTAACACCGGGGAGCTGTTTTTT.

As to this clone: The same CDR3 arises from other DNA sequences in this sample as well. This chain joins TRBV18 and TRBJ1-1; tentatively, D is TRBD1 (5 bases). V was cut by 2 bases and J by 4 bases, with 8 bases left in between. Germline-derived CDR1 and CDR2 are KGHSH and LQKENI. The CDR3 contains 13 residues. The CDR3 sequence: CASSPGRGTEAFF. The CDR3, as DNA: TGTGCCAGCTCACCAGGGAGGGGCACTGAAGCTTTCTTT.

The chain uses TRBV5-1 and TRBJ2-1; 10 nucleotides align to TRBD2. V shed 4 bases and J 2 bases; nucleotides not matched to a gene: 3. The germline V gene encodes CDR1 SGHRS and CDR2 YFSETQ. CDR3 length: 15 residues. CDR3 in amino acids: CASSGSGGAYNEQFF. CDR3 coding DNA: TGCGCCAGCAGCGGAAGCGGGGGGGCCTACAATGAGCAGTTCTTC.

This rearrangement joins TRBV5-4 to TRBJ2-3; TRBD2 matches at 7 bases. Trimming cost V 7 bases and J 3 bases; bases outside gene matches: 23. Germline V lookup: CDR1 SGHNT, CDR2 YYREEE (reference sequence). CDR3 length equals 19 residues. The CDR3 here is CASRSGLPSPLAKTDTQYF. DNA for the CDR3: TGTGCCAGCCGTTCAGGGCTTCCCTCCCCACTAGCGAAGACAGATACGCAGTATTTT.

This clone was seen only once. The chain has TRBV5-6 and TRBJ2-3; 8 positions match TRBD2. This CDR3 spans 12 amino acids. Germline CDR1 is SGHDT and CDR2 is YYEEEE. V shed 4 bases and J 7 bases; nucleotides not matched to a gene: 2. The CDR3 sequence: CASSPGGNTQYF. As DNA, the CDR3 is TGTGCCAGCAGCCCGGGGGGGAATACGCAGTATTTT.

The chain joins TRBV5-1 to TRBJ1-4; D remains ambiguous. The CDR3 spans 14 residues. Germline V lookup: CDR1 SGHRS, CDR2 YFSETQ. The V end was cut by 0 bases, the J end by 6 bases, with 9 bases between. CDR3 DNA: TGCGCCAGCAGCTTGGGAGGGTCCGATGAAAAACTGTTTTTT. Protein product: CASSLGGSDEKLFF.

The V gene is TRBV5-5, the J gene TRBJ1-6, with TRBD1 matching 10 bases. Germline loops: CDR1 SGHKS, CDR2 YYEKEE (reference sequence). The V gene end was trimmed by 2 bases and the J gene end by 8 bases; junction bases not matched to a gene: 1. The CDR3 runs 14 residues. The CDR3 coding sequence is TGTGCCAGCAGCTTTGGACAGGGGGATTCACCCCTCCACTTT. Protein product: CASSFGQGDSPLHF. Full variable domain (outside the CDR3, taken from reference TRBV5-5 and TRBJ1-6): DAGVTQSPTHLIKTRGQQVTLRCSPISGHKSVSWYQQVLGQGPQFIFQYYEKEERGRGNFPDRFSARQFPNYSSELNVNALLLGDSALYLCASSFGQGDSPLHFGNGTRLTVT.

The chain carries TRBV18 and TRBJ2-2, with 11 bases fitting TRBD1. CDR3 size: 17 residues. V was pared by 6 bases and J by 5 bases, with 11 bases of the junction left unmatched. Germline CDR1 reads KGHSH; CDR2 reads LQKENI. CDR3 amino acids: CASSGRTGGVSTGELFF. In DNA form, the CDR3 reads TGTGCCAGCTCGGGAAGGACAGGGGGCGTTTCTACCGGGGAGCTGTTTTTT.

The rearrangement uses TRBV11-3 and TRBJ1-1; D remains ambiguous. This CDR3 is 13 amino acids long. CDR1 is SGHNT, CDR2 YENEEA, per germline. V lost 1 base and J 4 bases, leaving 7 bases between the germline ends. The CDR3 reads CASSLVPSTEAFF. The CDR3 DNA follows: TGTGCCAGCAGCTTAGTTCCGTCCACTGAAGCTTTCTTT.

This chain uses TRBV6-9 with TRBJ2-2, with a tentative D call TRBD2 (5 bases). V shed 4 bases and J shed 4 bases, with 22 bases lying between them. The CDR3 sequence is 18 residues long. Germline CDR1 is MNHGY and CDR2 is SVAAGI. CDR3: CASSFRLPGFDGTGELFF. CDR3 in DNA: TGTGCCAGCAGTTTCCGTCTTCCGGGGTTCGACGGCACCGGGGAGCTGTTTTTT.

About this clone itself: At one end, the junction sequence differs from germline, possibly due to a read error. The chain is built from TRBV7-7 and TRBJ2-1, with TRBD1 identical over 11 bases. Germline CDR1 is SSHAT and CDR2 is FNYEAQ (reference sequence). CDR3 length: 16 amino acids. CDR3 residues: CASSLGTGGTFDEQFF. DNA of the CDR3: TGTGCTAGCAGCTTAGGGACAGGGGGGACTTTCGATGAGCAGTTCTTC. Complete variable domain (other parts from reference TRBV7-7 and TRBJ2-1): GAGVSQSPRYKVTKRGQDVTLRCDPISSHATLYWYQQALGQGPEFLTYFNYEAQPDKSGLPSDRFSAERPEGSISTLTIQRTEQRDSAMYRCASSLGTGGTFDEQFFGPGTRLTVL.

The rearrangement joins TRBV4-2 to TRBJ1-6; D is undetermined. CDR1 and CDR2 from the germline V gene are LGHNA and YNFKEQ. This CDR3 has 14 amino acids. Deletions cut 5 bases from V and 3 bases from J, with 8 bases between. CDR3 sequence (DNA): TGTGCCAGCAGCGTCCAGTACTATAATTCACCCCTCCACTTT. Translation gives CASSVQYYNSPLHF.

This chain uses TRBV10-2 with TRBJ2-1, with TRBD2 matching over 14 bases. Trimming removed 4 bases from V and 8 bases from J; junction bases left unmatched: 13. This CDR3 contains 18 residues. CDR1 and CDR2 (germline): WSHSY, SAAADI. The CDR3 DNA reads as TGCGCCAGCAGTGGACTAGCGGGAGGGATAGAATTTAACGATGAGCAGTTCTTC. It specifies CASSGLAGGIEFNDEQFF.

CDR3 loop: CASSLEGQPNSPLHF. As DNA, the CDR3 is TGCGCCAGCAGCTTGGAGGGACAACCTAATTCACCCCTCCACTTT. The chain employs TRBV5-1 and TRBJ1-6, with a weak D call TRBD1 (6 bases). This CDR3 has 15 amino acids. Germline assignment: CDR1 SGHRS and CDR2 YFSETQ. The V end was cut by 0 bases, the J end by 6 bases, with 10 bases between.

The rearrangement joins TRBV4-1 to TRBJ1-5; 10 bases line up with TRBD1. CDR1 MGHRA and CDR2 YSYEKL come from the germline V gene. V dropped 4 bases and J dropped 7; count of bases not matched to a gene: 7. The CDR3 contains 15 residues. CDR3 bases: TGCGCCAGCAGCCCCCGACAGGGGGCTGGACAGCCCCAGCATTTT. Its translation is CASSPRQGAGQPQHF.

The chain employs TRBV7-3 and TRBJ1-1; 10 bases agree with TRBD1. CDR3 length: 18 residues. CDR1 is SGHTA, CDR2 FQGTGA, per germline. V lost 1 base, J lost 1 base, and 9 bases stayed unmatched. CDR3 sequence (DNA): TGTGCCAGCAGCTTAATCCCGGACAGGGGGAACCCGAACACTGAAGCTTTCTTT. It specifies CASSLIPDRGNPNTEAFF.